A single sample is the source of the 18 T cell receptor beta chains below, sequenced in a study of blood T cells in healthy people across ages. With a J-beta primer mix and a sample-barcoded 5' primer, a second PCR ran about 6 to 11 cycles. TCRdb analysed the 5' RACE reads with MiXCR anew, one entry per CDR3 protein. The sample records some 640,000 distinct CDR3 sequences, under 30% being singletons. Sequencing was performed on blood. These receptor sequences come from an elderly woman in good health.

The table lists this clonotype with many counts. V gene TRBV20-1 combines with J gene TRBJ1-4; tentatively, D is TRBD1 (5 bases). Trimming stripped 3 bases from V and 7 bases from J, with 21 bases between. Germline-derived CDR1 and CDR2 are DFQATT and SNEGSKA (reference sequence). This CDR3 has 16 residues. Written as DNA, the CDR3 is TGCAGTGCTAGCCCCATGGAAGGGCTTAGGGGTGAAAAACTGTTTTTT. Residues: CSASPMEGLRGEKLFF.

Regarding this clonotype: This clone may be a read error of a much larger clone one base away. The CDR3 reads CSARGRGGFYNEQFF. The DNA for the CDR3 is TGCAGTGCTAGAGGTCGGGGCGGTTTCTACAATGAGCAGTTCTTC. This chain joins TRBV20-1 and TRBJ2-1; perhaps D is TRBD1 or TRBD2 (5 bases each). CDR3 length: 15 amino acids. Trimming pared 1 base from V and 3 bases from J, leaving 13 bases between. Per the germline V gene, CDR1 is DFQATT and CDR2 is SNEGSKA (reference sequence).

The V and J genes are TRBV29-1 and TRBJ1-2, with D hard to call. In germline, CDR1 is SQVTM, CDR2 ANQGSEA. Trimming left V 4 bases short and J 3 bases short, with 6 bases between. This CDR3 has 11 residues. The CDR3 nucleotides read TGCAGCGTTGCTAGAGACTATGGCTACACCTTC. Translation gives CSVARDYGYTF. Using reference TRBV29-1 and TRBJ1-2 for the parts outside the CDR3, the full variable domain is SAVISQKPSRDICQRGTSLTIQCQVDSQVTMMFWYRQQPGQSLTLIATANQGSEATYESGFVIDKFPISRPNLTFSTLTVSNMSPEDSSIYLCSVARDYGYTFGSGTRLTVV.

This clonotype showed up just a few times. The chain combines TRBV6-5 with TRBJ1-2; 8 bases align to TRBD1. The CDR3 spans 17 residues. Unmatched junction bases numbered 15, after V lost 2 bases and J lost 7 bases. Germline values: CDR1 MNHEY, CDR2 SVGAGI. Here the CDR3 reads CASSYEPQGGKRGGYTF. CDR3 bases: TGTGCCAGCAGTTACGAACCACAGGGGGGAAAACGAGGTGGCTACACCTTC.

The V call is TRBV4-3, the J call TRBJ2-5; tentative D call: TRBD2 (6 bases). The CDR3 is made up of 15 amino acids. Trimming cost V 3 bases and J 1 base, with 12 bases left between them. The germline gives CDR1 LGHNA, CDR2 YSLEER. CDR3 sequence reads: CASSQQGRGQETQYF. The CDR3 DNA is TGCGCCAGCAGCCAGCAAGGGCGGGGCCAAGAGACCCAGTACTTC.

This clonotype was seen more than once but under ten times. V usage is TRBV5-6 and J usage is TRBJ1-5; D perhaps matches TRBD1 (5 bases). The ends were cut back, 5 bases at V and 0 bases at J, with 12 bases in the middle. The CDR3 consists of 15 residues. The germline V gene has CDR1 SGHDT and CDR2 YYEEEE. In nucleotides, the CDR3 is TGTGCCAGCAGTCATGACAGTTATAGCAATCAGCCCCAGCATTTT. Amino acids: CASSHDSYSNQPQHF.

This clonotype was recorded at least ten times. This chain joins TRBV6-2 or TRBV6-3 and TRBJ2-7; possibly TRBD1 for D (6 bases). CDR1 MNHEY and CDR2 SVGEGT come from the germline V gene. The length of the CDR3 is 15 residues. With 6 bases removed from V and 1 base from J, the gap between germline ends came to 16 bases. In DNA, the CDR3 is TGTGCCAGCAGATGGGACAAAGCTCCATCCTACGAGCAGTACTTC. It codes for CASRWDKAPSYEQYF.

This clonotype was counted a few times. A read error may be the cause here, since a much bigger clone is one base away. The chain combines TRBV7-2 with TRBJ2-7; D unclear. Germline V gene sequence: CDR1 SGHTA, CDR2 FQGNSA. This CDR3 has 14 amino acids. The CDR3 region is CASSLVGRSYGQYF. The CDR3 region has the DNA TGTGCCAGCAGCTTAGTGGGTCGCTCCTACGGGCAGTACTTC.

This clonotype was detected ten times or more. The gene calls are TRBV3-1 and TRBJ2-1; 7 bases fit TRBD2. This CDR3 is 12 amino acids long. Germline CDR1 reads LGHDT; CDR2 reads YNNKEL (reference sequence). Trimming at V came to 7 bases and at J to 6 bases, leaving 3 bases not matched to a gene. For the CDR3, the DNA is TGTGCCAGCATATCGGGAGGCAATGAGCAGTTCTTC. Protein: CASISGGNEQFF.

In the case of this clonotype: This sequence may be a read error, since a much larger clone differs from it by one base. This chain links TRBV7-6 with TRBJ2-1; 12 bases are shared with TRBD2. Germline CDR1 is SGHVS and CDR2 is FNYEAQ. Germline trimming cut 7 bases from V and 13 bases from J; bases unmatched to any gene: 5. The CDR3 length is 12 residues. The CDR3 coding sequence is TGTGCCAGCACTAGCGGGGGGGAGACCCAGTTCTTC. Its translation: CASTSGGETQFF.

To note about this clonotype: One base away lies a much larger clone, so this may be a sequencing read error. The gene calls are TRBV6-1 and TRBJ2-1; D may be TRBD2 (6 bases). The V gene lost 1 base and the J gene lost 13 bases, with 20 bases spanning the gap. The CDR3 is made up of 15 amino acids. Germline V gene data show CDR1 as MNHNS and CDR2 as SASEGT. CDR3 loop: CASSEENGGGNIQFF. CDR3 DNA sequence: TGTGCCAGCAGTGAAGAAAACGGGGGAGGAAACATTCAGTTCTTC.

Points on this clonotype: A read error may be the cause here, since a much bigger clone is one base away. The chain has TRBV7-7 and TRBJ2-7; 10 nucleotides line up with TRBD2. Gene TRBJ2-5 matches the end of the DNA better, so the J call may be wrong. Germline CDR1 reads SSHAT; CDR2 reads FNYEAQ (reference sequence). The length of the CDR3 is 15 residues. The CDR3, as DNA: TGTGCTAGCAGCTTTCTAGCGGGAGCCGGGGAGACCCAGTACTTC. It specifies CASSFLAGAGETQYF.

V and J are TRBV15 and TRBJ2-2; the D is unclear. The CDR3 runs to 15 residues. The V gene lost 3 bases and the J gene lost 3 bases, with 11 bases spanning the gap. CDR1 LNHNV and CDR2 YYDKDF come from the germline V gene (reference sequence). CDR3 nucleotide sequence: TGTGCCACCAGCAGGCAGATTTCTCACACCGGGGAGCTGTTTTTT. Translation: CATSRQISHTGELFF.

In regard to this clonotype: A much larger clone differs from this one at a single base, so this may be a read error. The genes are TRBV7-9 and TRBJ1-4, with no clear D. Per germline, CDR1 SEHNR and CDR2 FQNEAQ (reference sequence). The CDR3 totals 13 residues. Trimming removed 7 bases at V and 11 bases at J, with 17 bases between. The DNA for the CDR3 is TGTGCCAGCATCCTAACACCCTCGGACAAACTGTTTTTT. It yields the protein CASILTPSDKLFF.

About this clonotype: This may be a read error: a much more frequent sequence differs by one nucleotide. This chain connects TRBV5-5 to TRBJ1-5, with D hard to call. Trimming pared 3 bases from V and 0 bases from J, leaving 13 bases between. Germline-derived CDR1 and CDR2 are SGHKS and YYEKEE (reference sequence). The CDR3 has 16 amino acids. CDR3 protein: CASSSKPGNSNQPQHF. As DNA, the CDR3 is TGTGCCAGCAGCTCGAAACCGGGAAATAGCAATCAGCCCCAGCATTTT. Supplemented by reference TRBV5-5 and TRBJ1-5, the full variable domain reads DAGVTQSPTHLIKTRGQQVTLRCSPISGHKSVSWYQQVLGQGPQFIFQYYEKEERGRGNFPDRFSARQFPNYSSELNVNALLLGDSALYLCASSSKPGNSNQPQHFGDGTRLSIL.

This clonotype has a count of ten or more. The chain uses TRBV14 and TRBJ2-3; D might be TRBD2 (6 bases). Trimming removed 0 bases at V and 6 bases at J, with 16 bases between. Germline V gene sequence: CDR1 SGHDN, CDR2 FVKESK. This CDR3 is 16 amino acids long. CDR3 bases: TGTGCCAGCAGCCAAGATGACTTCGGGGGTACGGATACGCAGTATTTT. It yields the protein CASSQDDFGGTDTQYF.

The V call is TRBV27, the J call TRBJ1-5; 7 positions match TRBD1. Germline V gives CDR1 MNHEY, CDR2 SMNVEV (reference sequence). V lost 6 bases and J lost 3; bases outside the gene matches: 5. This CDR3 has 14 amino acids. Here the CDR3 DNA reads TGTGCCAGCAGGGGGGGACAGATCAATCAGCCCCAGCATTTT. Encoded protein: CASRGGQINQPQHF.

In its sample, this clonotype was seen a few times. The CDR3 bases are TGCAGTGCTAGAGATATGGCGGGGGGGTACCAAGAGACCCAGTACTTC. Translated: CSARDMAGGYQETQYF. The chain uses TRBV20-1 and TRBJ2-5, with TRBD2 matching 9 bases. The germline V gene has CDR1 DFQATT and CDR2 SNEGSKA (reference sequence). V shed 0 bases and J 0 bases; nucleotides not matched to a gene: 5. This CDR3 spans 16 amino acids.